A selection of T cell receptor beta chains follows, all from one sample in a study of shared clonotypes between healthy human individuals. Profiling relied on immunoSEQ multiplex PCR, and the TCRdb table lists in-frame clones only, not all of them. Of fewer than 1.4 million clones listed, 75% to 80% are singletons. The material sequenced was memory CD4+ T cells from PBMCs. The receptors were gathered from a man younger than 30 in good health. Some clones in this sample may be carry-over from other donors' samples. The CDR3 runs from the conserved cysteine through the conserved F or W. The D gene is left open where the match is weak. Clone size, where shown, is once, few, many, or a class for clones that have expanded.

TGTGCCATAGCCCGGGGCGGGTACTATGGCTACACCTTC	CAIARGGYYGYTF	NA	TRBV28	TRBJ1-2	NA
TGTGCCAGCAGCTTAGGCGGGCAGGGCTATGGCTACACCTTC	CASSLGGQGYGYTF	NA	TRBV13	TRBJ1-2	NA
TGTGCCAGCAGTCGGGACAGGGGGCCCAATGAGCAGTTCTTC	CASSRDRGPNEQFF	NA	TRBV2	TRBJ2-1	TRBD1
TGCAGCGCTGGACATGGGAGGACCGGGGAGCTGTTTTTT	CSAGHGRTGELFF	NA	TRBV29-1	TRBJ2-2	NA
TGTGCCAGCAGCCCATCAGGGGCCCCTAATGAAAAACTGTTTTTT	CASSPSGAPNEKLFF	NA	TRBV2	TRBJ1-4	NA
TGTGCCAGCAGCTTACAATTTGAAGGGGGGCGTGATGAAAAACTGTTTTTT	CASSLQFEGGRDEKLFF	NA	TRBV13	TRBJ1-4	NA
TGTGCCAGCAGTTACTTTGGGGGGGGCGAGCAGTACTTC	CASSYFGGGEQYF	NA	TRBV6-6	TRBJ2-7	TRBD2
TGCGCCAGCAGCCAAGATCGGTACAGGGGGGGAAGCAATCAGCCCCAGCATTTT	CASSQDRYRGGSNQPQHF	NA	TRBV4-3	TRBJ1-5	TRBD1
TGCGCCAGCAGCCCCGGGACACCAAGCTCCTACGAGCAGTACTTC	CASSPGTPSSYEQYF	NA	TRBV5-1	TRBJ2-7	NA
TGTGCCAGCAGCCACCCGGGACAGGCCCTGAACGTGCAGTACTTC	CASSHPGQALNVQYF	NA	TRBV7-2	TRBJ2-7	TRBD1
TGTGCCAGCTGCTACTTCCAGGACCTCTGCGAGCAGTACTTC	CASCYFQDLCEQYF	NA	TRBV7-9	TRBJ2-7	NA
TGTGCAAGTCGTCCGCCCGGGACTAGCGGGAGAAGGGCCAAAAACATTCAGTACTTC	CASRPPGTSGRRAKNIQYF	NA	TRBV12-2	TRBJ2-4	NA
TGCAGCGCCGGACATGGGAACACTGAAGCTTTCTTT	CSAGHGNTEAFF	NA	TRBV29-1	TRBJ1-1	NA
TGTGCCACCCGGTTGCAGTGGGGGGCCAATTCACCCCTCCACTTT	CATRLQWGANSPLHF	NA	TRBV19	TRBJ1-6	NA
TGTGCCAGCAGTTTACTTGGGACTTCCAACAATGAGCAGTTCTTC	CASSLLGTSNNEQFF	NA	TRBV28	TRBJ2-1	NA
TGTGCCAGCAGCTTGTGGGACACTGAAGCTTTCTTT	CASSLWDTEAFF	NA	TRBV5-6	TRBJ1-1	NA
TGTGCCAGCAGTCCGGGACCGTCCTTCTACAATGAGCAGTTCTTC	CASSPGPSFYNEQFF	NA	TRBV2	TRBJ2-1	NA
TGTGCCAGCAGTTCCCTCGGGTTGCGGGAGGCCGAGCAGTACTTC	CASSSLGLREAEQYF	NA	TRBV27	TRBJ2-7	TRBD2
TGCGCCAGCAGCTTGGCCGTGGGCCTTACTATGAACACTGAAGCTTTCTTT	CASSLAVGLTMNTEAFF	few	TRBV5-1	TRBJ1-1	NA
TGCAGCGTTGACGTACACGAGGGGACTGAAGCTTTCTTT	CSVDVHEGTEAFF	few	TRBV29-1	TRBJ1-1	NA
TGTGCCAGCGAAGGTTGGGGGACCGGGGAGCTGTTTTTT	CASEGWGTGELFF	many	TRBV6-6	TRBJ2-2	NA
TGCGCCAGCAGCCGACCGGGGGGCGAGCAGTACTTC	CASSRPGGEQYF	NA	TRBV5-1	TRBJ2-7	TRBD2
TGTGCCAGCTCACCTGGTACGGCTACCTACGAGCAGTACTTC	CASSPGTATYEQYF	NA	TRBV18	TRBJ2-7	NA
TGTGCCAGCAGCACGCGACTAGCGGCAACAAACATTCAGTACTTC	CASSTRLAATNIQYF	NA	TRBV5-6	TRBJ2-4	TRBD2
TGTGCCAGCCGGGGTTACAATACCTATGGCTACACCTTC	CASRGYNTYGYTF	NA	TRBV2	TRBJ1-2	NA
TGTGCCAGCAGCCCTGACCGGGGGACTGAAGCTTTCTTT	CASSPDRGTEAFF	NA	TRBV5-6	TRBJ1-1	NA
TGTGCCAGCAGCTCGAAGCTCGGGACTAGCGGGAGGAACATTCAGTACTTC	CASSSKLGTSGRNIQYF	NA	TRBV13	TRBJ2-4	TRBD2